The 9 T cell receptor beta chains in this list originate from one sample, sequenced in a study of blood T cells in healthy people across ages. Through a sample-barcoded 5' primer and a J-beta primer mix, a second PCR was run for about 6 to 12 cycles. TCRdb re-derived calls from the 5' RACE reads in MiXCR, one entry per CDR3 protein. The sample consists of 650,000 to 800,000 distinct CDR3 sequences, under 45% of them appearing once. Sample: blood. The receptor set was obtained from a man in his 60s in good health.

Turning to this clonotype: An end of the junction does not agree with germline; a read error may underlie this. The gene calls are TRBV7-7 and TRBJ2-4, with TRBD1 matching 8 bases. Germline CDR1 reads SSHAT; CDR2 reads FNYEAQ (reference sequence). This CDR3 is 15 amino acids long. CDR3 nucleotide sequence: TGTGCTAGCAGCCAATCGACAGGGGACCAAGAGACCCGGTACTTC. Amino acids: CASSQSTGDQETRYF.

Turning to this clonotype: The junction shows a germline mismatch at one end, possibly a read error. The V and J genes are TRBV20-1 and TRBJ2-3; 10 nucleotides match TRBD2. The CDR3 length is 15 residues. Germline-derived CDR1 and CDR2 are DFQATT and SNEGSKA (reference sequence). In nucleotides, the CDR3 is TGCAGTGCTGGGATTCTAGCGGGGGACACAGATATGCAGTATTTT. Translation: CSAGILAGDTDMQYF.

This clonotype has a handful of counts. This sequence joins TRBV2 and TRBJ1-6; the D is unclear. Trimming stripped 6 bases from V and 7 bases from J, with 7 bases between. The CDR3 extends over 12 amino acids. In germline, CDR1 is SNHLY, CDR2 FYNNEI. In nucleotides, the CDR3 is TGTGCCAGCAGGTGGACCAATTCACCCCTCCACTTT. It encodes CASRWTNSPLHF.

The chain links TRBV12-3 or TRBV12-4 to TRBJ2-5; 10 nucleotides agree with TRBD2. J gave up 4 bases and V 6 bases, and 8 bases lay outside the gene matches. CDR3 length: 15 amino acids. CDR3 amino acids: CASSPRLAGGETQYF. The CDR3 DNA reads TGTGCCAGCAGCCCCCGACTAGCGGGCGGAGAGACCCAGTACTTC.

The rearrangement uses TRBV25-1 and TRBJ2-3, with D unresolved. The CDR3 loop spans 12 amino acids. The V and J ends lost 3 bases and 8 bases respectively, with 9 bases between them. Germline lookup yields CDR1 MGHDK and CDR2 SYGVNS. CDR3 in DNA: TGTGCCAGCAGTGAGGGTACTCGTACGCAGTATTTT. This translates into CASSEGTRTQYF.

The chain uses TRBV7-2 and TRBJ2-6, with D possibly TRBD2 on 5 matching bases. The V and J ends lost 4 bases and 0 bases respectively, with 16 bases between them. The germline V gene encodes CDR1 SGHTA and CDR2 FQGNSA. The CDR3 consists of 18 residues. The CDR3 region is CASSSRPPGNSGANVLTF. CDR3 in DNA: TGTGCCAGCAGCTCCAGACCACCGGGGAACTCTGGGGCCAACGTCCTGACTTTC.

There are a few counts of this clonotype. CDR3 coding DNA: TGTGCCACCAGTGGTCGGGGGGCCGGGGAGACCCAGTACTTC. It encodes CATSGRGAGETQYF. The V gene is TRBV15, the J gene TRBJ2-5, with D possibly TRBD2 on 7 matching bases. Germline V CDR1 and CDR2: LNHNV, YYDKDF (reference sequence). The CDR3 is 14 residues long. Trimming stripped 6 bases from V and 5 bases from J, with 16 bases between.

DNA of the CDR3: TGCAGCGTTGACGACAGCCGGAACACTGAAGCTTTCTTT. Protein product: CSVDDSRNTEAFF. The V gene is TRBV29-1, the J gene TRBJ1-1, with D perhaps matching TRBD1 (5 bases). Germline V gives CDR1 SQVTM, CDR2 ANQGSEA. V was clipped by 3 bases and J by 1 base, with 9 bases between them. The CDR3 has 13 residues.

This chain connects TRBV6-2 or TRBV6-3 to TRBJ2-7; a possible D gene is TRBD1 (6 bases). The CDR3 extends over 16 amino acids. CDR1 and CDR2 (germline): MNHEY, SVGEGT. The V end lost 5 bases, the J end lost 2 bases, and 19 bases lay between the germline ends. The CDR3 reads CASSLFSGDAPYEQYF. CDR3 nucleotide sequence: TGTGCCAGCAGTCTATTCTCAGGGGACGCCCCCTACGAGCAGTACTTC.